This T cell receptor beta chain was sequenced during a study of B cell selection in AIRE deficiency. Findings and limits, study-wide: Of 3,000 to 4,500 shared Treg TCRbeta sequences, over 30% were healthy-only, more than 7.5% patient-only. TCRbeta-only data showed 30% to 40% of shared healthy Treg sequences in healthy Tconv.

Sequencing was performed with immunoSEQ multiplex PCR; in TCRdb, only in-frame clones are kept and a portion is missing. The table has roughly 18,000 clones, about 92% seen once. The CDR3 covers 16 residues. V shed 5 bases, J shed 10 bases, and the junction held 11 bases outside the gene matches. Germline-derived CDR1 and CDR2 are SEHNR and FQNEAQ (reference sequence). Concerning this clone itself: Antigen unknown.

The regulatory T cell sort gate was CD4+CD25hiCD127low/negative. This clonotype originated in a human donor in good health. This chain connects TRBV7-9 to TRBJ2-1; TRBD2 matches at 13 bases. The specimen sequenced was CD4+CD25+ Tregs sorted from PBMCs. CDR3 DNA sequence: TGTGCCAGCAGCGCGGGACTAGCGGGATTTTCATCAGAGCAGTTCTTC. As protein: CASSAGLAGFSSEQFF.